This is a list of T cell receptor beta chains from one sample in a study of cytomegalovirus exposure and HLA in healthy donors. The repertoire was sequenced with immunoSEQ multiplex PCR; TCRdb's copy has only in-frame clones and lacks some. The table records roughly 120,000 clones, around 85% of them present only once. Sequenced input: PBMCs. The origin of the receptors is a man aged 25-45 years in good health and CMV-seropositive. Both conserved end residues are trimmed from each CDR3.

>TRBV7-2
ASSLTLSYNEQF
>TRBV6-1
ASSDDRVYSYEQY
>TRBV14
ASSDRGPRYNTEAF
>TRBV27
ASSLRGTESSYEQY
>TRBV12-5
ASGTTTGPTGGELF
>TRBV4-3
ASSQVGGNEKLF
>TRBV25-1
ASSERPDRDRNEQY
>TRBV19
ASSISGYYGYT
>TRBV27
ASSPSGTLSYEQY
>TRBV5-1
ASSSTGNEADTQY
>TRBV19
ASSVSGGVHEQY
>TRBV30
AWSRTGGYGYT
>TRBV18
ASSPTGDEKLF
>TRBV25-1
ASSQGQHSTNEKLF
>TRBV19
ASSPIAGNTEAF
>TRBV5-6
ASSLTGGEDTEAF
>TRBV7-6
ASSHPEGNTIY
>TRBV2
ASSASVNTEAF
>TRBV6-1
ASMEEWGLTDTQY
>TRBV18
ASSPREKSGYT
>TRBV6-6
ASSYGTGAAEAF
>TRBV28
ASRRQGPTEAF
>TRBV4-3
ASSQEWRGSYEQY
>TRBV19
ASSLQGGYEQY
>TRBV2
ASSGQGAVSDTQY
>TRBV9
ASSVEDSNYGYT
>TRBV7-6
ASSLAAGGSGNTIY